This TCR beta chain comes out of a study of T-cell memory formation after mild COVID-19. Regarding the study as a whole: Memory cells collected pre-infection included some clones that later responded, suggesting cross-reactive memory joined. Clones shrinking from day 15 to 85 showed even CD4/CD8 mixes; later expanders tilted CD4+.

Using constant-segment primers, 5'RACE produced TCR alpha and TCR beta cDNA libraries carrying sample barcodes and UMIs. MiXCR was run by TCRdb on the 5' RACE reads, yielding one entry per CDR3 protein. The sample has about half a million distinct CDR3 sequences; about 20% are singletons. Trimming cost V 1 base and J 0 bases; bases outside gene matches: 8. Germline CDR1 reads SGHTA; CDR2 reads FQGTGA. The CDR3 length is 18 residues. On this clonotype itself: The antigen is undetermined.

The receptor was isolated from an adult woman who had mild COVID-19 (a few samples of this study predate the infection). Cell type and time point are not known. Specimen: PBMCs or a T cell subset sorted from them (not recorded which). The gene calls are TRBV7-3 and TRBJ2-3; TRBD2 matches 9 bases. Written as DNA, the CDR3 is TGTGCCAGCAGCTTAAGTAGCGGGGGATTATCTAGCACAGATACGCAGTATTTT. Its protein is CASSLSSGGLSSTDTQYF. Supplemented by reference TRBV7-3 and TRBJ2-3, the full variable domain reads GAGVSQTPSNKVTEKGKYVELRCDPISGHTALYWYRQSLGQGPEFLIYFQGTGAADDSGLPNDRFFAVRPEGSVSTLKIQRTERGDSAVYLCASSLSSGGLSSTDTQYFGPGTRLTVL.